This entry lists 10 T cell receptor beta chains sequenced from one sample in a study of blood T cell repertoires in COVID-19. This table comes from immunoSEQ multiplex PCR, and its TCRdb copy is limited to in-frame clones, with some not included. Among some 200,000 clones listed, around 89% were seen once. Sequencing input: PBMCs or T cells enriched from blood (not recorded which). Receptors originate from a woman aged 18-30 years who had recovered from COVID-19.

The chain recombines TRBV7-9 with TRBJ2-2; 9 nucleotides match TRBD2. This CDR3 has 14 amino acids. The V and J ends lost 8 bases and 7 bases, in that order; junction bases with no gene match: 8. CDR1 and CDR2 from the germline V gene are SEHNR and FQNEAQ (reference sequence). The CDR3 sequence: CASPRTSEGGELFF. The CDR3 DNA sequence: TGTGCCAGCCCTAGGACTAGCGAAGGCGGGGAGCTGTTTTTT.

This clone came up a few times. The genes are TRBV2 and TRBJ1-1; the D is unclear. Germline CDR1 is SNHLY and CDR2 is FYNNEI. The CDR3 loop spans 13 amino acids. V lost 8 bases and J lost 1, with 11 bases in between. CDR3 coding DNA: TGTGCCAGCTCTTCACAGTCGAACACTGAAGCTTTCTTT. Amino acid sequence: CASSSQSNTEAFF.

The chain recombines TRBV9 with TRBJ1-1, with 10 positions matching TRBD1. The germline CDR1 and CDR2 sequences are SGDLS and YYNGEE. The CDR3 spans 13 residues. V shed 3 bases and J 5 bases; nucleotides not matched to a gene: 1. CDR3 DNA sequence: TGTGCCAGCAGCGGGACAGGGGGGACTGAAGCTTTCTTT. Protein sequence: CASSGTGGTEAFF.

The chain employs TRBV4-1 and TRBJ2-3, with D tentatively TRBD2 (6 bases). The germline CDR1 and CDR2 sequences are MGHRA and YSYEKL. V lost 0 bases and J 2 bases, leaving 15 bases between the germline ends. The CDR3 loop spans 17 amino acids. Here the CDR3 DNA reads TGCGCCAGCAGCCAAGACCCACCGGGACTTCTCACAGATACGCAGTATTTT. Protein product: CASSQDPPGLLTDTQYF.

V usage is TRBV4-2 and J usage is TRBJ2-5; no clear D gene. This CDR3 is 14 amino acids long. V gave up 4 bases and J gave up 1 base, with 10 bases separating them. Germline CDR1 reads LGHNA; CDR2 reads YNFKEQ. The CDR3 nucleotides are TGTGCCAGCAGCCCCCCGGAGCCCCAAGAGACCCAGTACTTC. Its protein product is CASSPPEPQETQYF.

This clone showed up just once. The chain links TRBV9 to TRBJ2-3; unclear D gene. In germline, CDR1 is SGDLS, CDR2 YYNGEE. Trimming removed 0 bases from V and 1 base from J, with 9 bases in between. The CDR3 has 15 residues. CDR3 in DNA: TGTGCCAGCAGCGTAGCGAGGTCCCGCACAGATACGCAGTATTTT. It specifies CASSVARSRTDTQYF. Looking up the rest from reference TRBV9 and TRBJ2-3 gives the full variable domain: DSGVTQTPKHLITATGQRVTLRCSPRSGDLSVYWYQQSLDQGLQFLIQYYNGEERAKGNILERFSAQQFPDLHSELNLSSLELGDSALYFCASSVARSRTDTQYFGPGTRLTVL.

The chain combines TRBV4-3 with TRBJ1-4; 9 bases are shared with TRBD1. CDR1 and CDR2 from the germline V gene are LGHNA and YSLEER. The CDR3 is 13 residues long. V lost 3 bases and J lost 11; bases outside the gene matches: 4. CDR3 residues: CASSHTGGAKLFF. CDR3 DNA: TGCGCCAGCAGCCATACAGGGGGCGCGAAACTGTTTTTT.

CDR3: CAISKRERSTDTQYF. In DNA, the CDR3 is TGTGCCATCAGCAAGCGGGAGAGGAGCACAGATACGCAGTATTTT. The chain links TRBV10-3 to TRBJ2-3; 8 bases are shared with TRBD2. CDR3 length: 15 amino acids. J lost 0 bases, V lost 6 bases, and 5 bases had no gene match. The germline gives CDR1 ENHRY, CDR2 SYGVKD.

This sequence joins TRBV9 and TRBJ2-3; D perhaps matches TRBD2 (5 bases). V was trimmed by 3 bases and J by 6 bases, leaving 14 bases between them. The CDR3 runs to 14 residues. Germline CDR1 SGDLS, CDR2 YYNGEE. The CDR3 DNA reads as TGTGCCAGCAGCGCACTACCTAGCTCGGATACGCAGTATTTT. This translates into CASSALPSSDTQYF.

The chain has TRBV18 and TRBJ2-7; 8 bases agree with TRBD2. Trimming cost V 3 bases and J 3 bases; bases outside gene matches: 1. Germline V gene lookup returns CDR1 KGHSH and CDR2 LQKENI. The CDR3 spans 13 residues. The CDR3 DNA follows: TGTGCCAGCTCACCCCGGGAGGGCTACGAGCAGTACTTC. Translated, it gives CASSPREGYEQYF. Based on the CDR3 plus reference TRBV18 and TRBJ2-7, the full variable domain is NAGVMQNPRHLVRRRGQEARLRCSPMKGHSHVYWYRQLPEEGLKFMVYLQKENIIDESGMPKERFSAEFPKEGPSILRIQQVVRGDSAAYFCASSPREGYEQYFGPGTRLTVT.